The present T cell receptor (beta chain) was sequenced within a study of shared clonotypes between healthy human individuals. Whole-study results and caveats: Generation probability values for non-shared clonotypes were lower than those for clonotypes shared by all four donors.

Germline-derived CDR1 and CDR2 are MNHNY and SVGAGI (reference sequence). The CDR3 covers 15 residues. The ends were cut back, 6 bases at V and 0 bases at J, with 12 bases in the middle. Method: immunoSEQ multiplex PCR; TCRdb's copy keeps in-frame clones and lacks some. Here the sample spans around 1.9 million clones, 85% to 95% being singletons. Terminally differentiated effector memory CD45RA+ cells were left out of the naive CD8 fraction, which was CD45RO-negative and positively selected for CCR7. Note on this clone: Its matching antigen is unknown.

V gene TRBV6-6 combines with J gene TRBJ1-5; D not resolved. This clonotype originated in a man between 18 and 35 years old in good health. Some clones in this sample may be carry-over from other donors' samples. The sample comprised naive CD8+ T cells from PBMCs. The CDR3: CASRTDGNSNQPQHF. CDR3 bases: TGTGCCAGCAGAACGGACGGCAATAGCAATCAGCCCCAGCATTTT.